This T cell receptor (beta chain) stems from a study of blood T cell repertoires in COVID-19 (dated by TCRdb to 2018 to 2020). Regarding the research as a whole: Samples covering the acute and convalescent phases of COVID-19 were provided by collaborators in the United States, Italy and Spain. The repertoires were released in a freely available public database meant as a resource for research on the immune response to SARS-CoV-2. Nearly every sample came with metadata listing a de-identified subject ID, COVID-19 status, age in years and sex. The dataset comprised deeply sampled blood TCRbeta repertoires from subjects exposed to, actively infected with, or recovered from COVID-19. Where available, HLA class I and class II types were obtained from metadata supplied by the sample provider rather than from assay-based typing. The samples were drawn from the first 160 participants of the ongoing ImmuneRACE study and from over 950 subjects provided by 6 global collaborators. The prospective study material was composed of cDNA or gDNA derived from T cells, B-cell-depleted T cells, or PBMCs.

Details on this clone: No cognate antigen has been identified for it. The input lacks base qualities; no much larger clone sits a single base away.

TCRbeta CDR3 regions were amplified from genomic DNA using the immunoSEQ Assay, a bias-controlled multiplex PCR. The original pipeline was this. Within the assay, amplification of reference gene primers was used to estimate how many nucleated cells each sample contained. To quantify the absolute abundance of each unique TCRbeta CDR3 rearrangement, sequence reads were collapsed and filtered. For each sample, productive Simpson clonality was calculated by taking the square root of Simpson's diversity index across productive rearrangements. TCRdb took over this immuneACCESS table, retaining in-frame rearrangements with V and J assigned. Such tables are incomplete; in checked studies, under half of the missing clones stem from an unresolved V gene, and the remainder is unexplained. V and J calls plus clone size are reproduced from that table; the DNA served to infer D and trimming. The sample table records under 200,000 clones; 87% of these occur just once. The top ten constitute 2.5% of the sample.

Each collaborating institution followed its own protocols to collect whole blood in K2EDTA tubes. For TCRbeta analysis, collaborators shipped samples as frozen whole blood, isolated PBMCs, or DNA extracted from either of those sample types. Trimming removed 6 bases from V and 4 bases from J; the gene matches leave 5 bases unexplained. Per the germline V gene, SNHLY is the CDR1 and FYNNEI is the CDR2. Including cysteine and phenylalanine, the CDR3 has 14 amino acids. Only CDR3 DNA is held: 42 bases, read in frame from base 1. Results the study describes overall, beyond this receptor: The amount of clinical and demographic metadata varied by source and participant and was provided uncurated.

The chain is assembled from TRBV2 and TRBJ1-2; 10 middle bases align to TRBD1. The TCR originated in a man aged 40-50 years with active or convalescent COVID-19. Sequences were obtained from peripheral blood. For the CDR3, the sequence is CASSAGTGVYGYTF. The sequenced DNA: TGTGCCAGCAGCGCCGGGACAGGGGTCTATGGCTACACCTTC. Full variable domain (CDR3 extended with the reference TRBV2 and TRBJ1-2 proteins): EPEVTQTPSHQVTQMGQEVILRCVPISNHLYFYWYRQILGQKVEFLVSFYNNEISEKSEIFDDQFSVERPDGSNFTLKIRSTKLEDSAMYFCASSAGTGVYGYTFGSGTRLTVV.